The clone carrying this T cell receptor (beta chain) was found once. Its antigen is unidentified. The data are from a study of T-cell reconstitution after alpha-beta-depleted transplantation in children. Findings and limits, study-wide: By about two months after transplant, alpha-beta T cells reportedly arose from several hundred graft clones that had expanded. By one year post-transplant, T-cell counts and diversity largely arose from T cells that were newly produced.

The CDR3 totals 15 residues. Germline-derived CDR1 and CDR2 are DFQATT and SNEGSKA (reference sequence). V was cut by 6 bases and J by 5 bases, with 19 bases left in between. Unique molecular identifiers featured in how the TCRbeta library was prepared. A single record per CDR3 protein comes from TCRdb applying MiXCR to the PCR reads. The sample contains about 470,000 distinct CDR3 sequences, approximately 42% of which appear only once. The starting material was PBMCs, obtained before TCRalphabeta/CD19-depleted stem cell transplant. V gene TRBV20-1 combines with J gene TRBJ1-4; D possibly corresponds to TRBD1 (6 bases). The TCR comes from a girl aged 2-10 years with aplastic anemia, due to receive a stem cell transplant. CDR3 DNA: TGCAGTGCACCCGAGGGGGGGCAGCTGAATGAAAAACTGTTTTTT. Protein product: CSAPEGGQLNEKLFF.